Sequencing of this TCR beta chain was carried out in a study of cytomegalovirus exposure and HLA in healthy donors (dated by TCRdb to the late 2010s). Broadly, across the study: In an earlier analysis of fewer than 750 of the donors, 276 Gb of sequence data and 90 million to 120 million unique TCR beta sequences from some 170 million T cells were reported. An early release covering just under 650 HLA-typed donors comprised about 310 gigabases of sequencing data and 85 million to 100 million unique TCR sequences. Among the roughly 410 genotyped donors, around 81% belonged to the genetic ancestry cluster associated with self-reported Caucasian donors. The study aimed to test whether signatures of past pathogen exposure could be identified by cataloging public T cell receptors. Using immunosequencing, the study profiled T cell repertoires from roughly 650 subjects and related those repertoires to cytomegalovirus serostatus. A separate validation cohort of more than 100 different subjects was used in addition to the roughly 670-subject first cohort. To predict cytomegalovirus infection status, the study brought together high-throughput TCR immunosequencing, statistical association of individual TCRs with disease status, and machine learning. To study patterns of TCR occurrence, a later analysis re-analyzed previously published TCR beta repertoires from around 700 donors and added high-resolution HLA genotyping. Rather than using new phenotypic data, the later analysis identified candidate immune exposures from TCR beta sequences and from how often those sequences occurred across donors. In an earlier analysis of 587 of the donors, high-throughput TCR beta sequencing was used to judge whether each TCR beta V gene segment behaved as functional or pseudogenic. Donor age, sex, ethnicity and CMV serostatus were compiled together with the repertoire data. In a later genetic analysis, genome-wide SNP genotypes for about three fifths of the roughly 670 donors were used, and that subset was treated as a discovery cohort. Every repertoire in the discovery cohort had been generated on one and the same sequencing platform. Class I and class II HLA loci were covered by the typing at four-digit resolution. The number of typed donors differed by locus: about 620-630 for A, B, C, DRB1 and DQB1; approximately 520 for DQA1; approximately 610 for DPA1; and about 450 for DPB1. Roughly five DR-DQ haplotypes were treated as single units for association and clustering because of strong linkage in the cohort. Among some 400 genotyped donors of the cohort, an average of approximately 240,000 unique TCR beta nucleotide sequences was sequenced per donor, of which about 19% were non-productive. The study at large found these results: A further reported finding was that TCR beta sequences accurately predicted the HLA-A and HLA-B alleles for most subjects in the first cohort. The cohort was sequenced for TCR beta chains only, and without alpha or paired-chain data the features that could be detected were limited. According to the authors, the approach could potentially be generalized to other disease states and immunological phenotypes. V-gene and J-gene trimming of TCR beta chains was associated with a missense DCLRE1C variant in a later genetic analysis, and the association was replicated in an independent cohort. In a later analysis, the rate of TCR association differed among HLA loci, with DRB1 alleles having the most associated TCRs and HLA-C alleles having the fewest. Roughly 17 rarely observed V segments, including chromosome 9 orphons, were excluded from the earlier analysis of about 500 of the donors because counts were too low. According to a later analysis, most CMV-associated TCR beta chains appeared to be HLA-restricted, and the HLA associations seemed to be driven largely by CMV exposure. The 87-base-pair reads could not distinguish some IMGT-functional V segments, including TRBV6-2 and TRBV6-3, so those segments were excluded. Because some donors lacked HLA typing at each locus, the association tests relied only on the typed subset. According to a later genetic analysis, donors in an Asian-associated ancestry cluster had fewer N-insertions in productive TCRs than the approximately 700-donor mean. In a later analysis, HLA-associated TCR beta chains were found to be more clonally expanded and to have lower generation probabilities than equally common non-associated chains. For the cohort, immune exposure information was limited to CMV serostatus. The study gave a list of some 150 TCR beta chains associated with cytomegalovirus. Linkage disequilibrium might explain the correlated functional status among segregating V segments, but an unknown experimental factor could not be excluded. In a later analysis, 16,951 TCR beta sequences were associated with specific HLA alleles at a false discovery rate of 0.05. The sequencing pipeline was judged likely to have produced a cluster of highly shared sequence variants as a technical artifact. Most TCR sequences were observed very rarely across donors, whereas some public TCRs were present in many individuals. Broadly in line with IMGT annotations, most TCR beta V segments showed up in productive rearrangements about 90% or about 30% of the time in an earlier analysis of several hundred of the donors. Presence/absence analyses assumed roughly uniform sequencing depth across donors, an assumption that may not hold. According to a later analysis, parvovirus B19, influenza, CMV and Epstein-Barr virus appeared linked to several top co-occurrence clusters. In vitro tests confirmed that a few of the cytomegalovirus-associated TCR beta chains recognize cytomegalovirus antigens. The classifier was reported to diagnose cytomegalovirus status with high specificity and sensitivity in both the original and validation cohorts. Strong co-occurrence of HLA alleles, especially DR and DQ, made assigning TCR associations to individual alleles difficult.

In total, fewer than 750 healthy bone marrow donors made up the cohort. All cohort members were sampled while nominally healthy, although unrecorded immune exposures were likely present. The donor tested CMV seronegative and was one of the 352 seronegative cohort members. Every donor gave a peripheral blood sample, and the peripheral blood mononuclear cells from that sample were used for TCR beta sequencing. The Qiagen DNeasy Blood Extraction Kit was used to extract genomic DNA from the blood cell samples. Receptor libraries were prepared by the immunoSEQ multiplex PCR assay. For the multiplex PCR, a mixture combining 60 forward primers for TCR Vbeta segments and 13 reverse primers for TCR Jbeta segments was used. The CDR3 region of rearranged TCR beta genes was amplified from genomic DNA with a multiplex PCR assay. The amplified TCR beta libraries were sequenced on the Illumina HiSeq System as 87-base-pair reads. As for the authors' bioinformatics: A later analysis tallied roughly 76 million unique TCR beta chains across the 666 repertoires, and approximately 12 million of those chains were shared by two or more donors. Raw reads were error-corrected and collapsed into unique sequences with a nearest-neighbor algorithm that merged closely related sequences to remove PCR and sequencing errors. CDR3 sequences were aligned to IMGT reference sequences to assign V, D and J gene segments. For a sequence to be retained, at least a six-nucleotide match to both a V gene segment and a J gene segment was required. Rearrangements were classified as productive when the CDR3 lacked stop codons and remained in frame with V and J, and all other rearrangements were classified as non-productive. Following IMGT convention, CDR3 was defined as the stretch from the second conserved V-encoded cysteine to the conserved J-encoded phenylalanine. The earlier analysis of 587 of the donors excluded sequences that lacked an unambiguous match to a single V gene segment. An earlier analysis of over 450 of the donors classified V segments as functional when productive rearrangements were above 56.7% and as segregating when the standard deviation between donors was above 5%. A statistical classification framework was built for diagnosing cytomegalovirus status from the catalog of TCR beta chain sequences. V and J gene assignment, in a later analysis, came from comparing TCR nucleotide sequences with IMGT/GENE-DB human TR gene sequences. In a later analysis, CDR3 sequences and most-parsimonious VDJ recombination scenarios were assigned using the TCRdist pipeline. In a later analysis, each TCR beta chain was defined by its CDR3 amino acid sequence together with its V-gene family, and reads lacking a unique V-gene family were excluded. In a later analysis, 450 to 600 highly shared, low-generation-probability nucleotide sequences were removed to address suspected cross-contamination and a sequencing artifact. In a later analysis, a clonal expansion index for each public chain was calculated from normalized within-repertoire ranks of inferred template counts. In a later analysis, generation probabilities were computed using a VDJ recombination model fitted to out-of-frame rearrangements, and the results were checked against IGoR. In a later analysis, TCR-TCR, TCR-HLA and TCR-CMV co-occurrence was scored with hypergeometric tests, and a repertoire-size bias correction was applied to TCR pairs. To estimate false discovery rates, a later analysis permuted the HLA or CMV assignments 20 times. In a later analysis, co-occurring TCRs were grouped using DBSCAN, and TCRdist sequence similarity was added for clustering within HLA-allele-positive subsets. Co-occurrence clustering excluded repertoires with fewer than 30,000 or more than 120,000 public chains, plus five with anomalous nucleotide sharing. TCRdb holds this immuneACCESS table with in-frame rearrangements only. Some clones are missing; in checked studies, unresolved V genes explain under half, and the rest has no known cause. V and J calls and clone size are as listed in that table; D and trimming were resolved from the DNA. In all, the sample holds 100,000 to 150,000 clones, and 81% of those were seen once. 2% to 2.5% of the sample is taken by the ten largest.

A note on this clone: Its specific antigen is unknown. Base-call qualities are not available, and no considerably larger clone is one nucleotide away.

From the germline V gene, CDR1 is MNHEY and CDR2 is SVGAGI. The CDR3 covers 14 residues, taking in both the cysteine and the phenylalanine. Only CDR3 DNA is held: 42 bases, read in frame from base 1. Trimming takes 6 bases off V and 5 bases off J; junction bases not matched to a gene: 4. The receptor comes from a woman aged 40 to 50 in good health and CMV-seronegative. The sequenced material came from PBMCs. The V gene is TRBV6-5 and the J gene is TRBJ2-5, with 12 bases aligning to TRBD1. The CDR3: CASSGTGGDETQYF. Read as DNA, the sequence is TGTGCCAGCAGCGGGACAGGGGGCGACGAGACCCAGTACTTC.